The rows below give T cell receptor beta chains drawn from one sample of a study of cytomegalovirus exposure and HLA in healthy donors. Profiled with immunoSEQ multiplex PCR; TCRdb holds only in-frame clones, not every one. The table lists fewer than 150,000 clones, 70% to 80% of them singletons. Sequenced material: PBMCs. The receptors come from a man in his late teens or twenties in good health and CMV-seronegative. The CDR3 runs from the conserved cysteine through the conserved F or W. The order of the fields is J gene, V gene, clone size, D gene, CDR3 DNA, CDR3 protein. The D gene is left open where the match is weak. Some rows mark clone size as missing; the rest say once, few, many or name a class of expanded clone.

J: TRBJ2-1
V: TRBV19
size: once
D: .
DNA: TGTGCCAGTAGTACAGGGCTGTCTGGGTCCTACAATGAGCAGTTCTTC
CDR3: CASSTGLSGSYNEQFF

J: TRBJ2-7
V: TRBV29-1
size: .
D: TRBD1
DNA: TGCAGCTCCTGGACAGGGGGAGGCGAGCAGTACTTC
CDR3: CSSWTGGGEQYF

J: TRBJ1-2
V: TRBV2
size: .
D: TRBD1
DNA: TGTGCCAGCACCACGGACAGGGTACGAAACTATGGCTACACCTTC
CDR3: CASTTDRVRNYGYTF

J: TRBJ2-7
V: TRBV19
size: .
D: TRBD1
DNA: TGTGCCAGTACTTTGTCGGGACAGGGTTCCTACGAGCAGTACTTC
CDR3: CASTLSGQGSYEQYF

J: TRBJ1-6
V: TRBV5-1
size: .
D: TRBD1
DNA: TGCGCCAGCAGCCGCCGCCGGGACAGGGGGCGATGGTCACCCCTCCACTTT
CDR3: CASSRRRDRGRWSPLHF

J: TRBJ1-4
V: TRBV5-8
size: .
D: .
DNA: TGTGCCAGCAGCCAGACTCTCGCAACTAATGAAAAACTGTTTTTT
CDR3: CASSQTLATNEKLFF

J: TRBJ2-7
V: TRBV7-2
size: .
D: .
DNA: TGTGCCAGCAGCTTAGAAATCAGCGTGAGTTCCTACGAGCAGTACTTC
CDR3: CASSLEISVSSYEQYF

J: TRBJ2-3
V: TRBV7-9
size: .
D: .
DNA: TGTGCCAGCAGCTTATTCGGGGAAATAAGCACAGATACGCAGTATTTT
CDR3: CASSLFGEISTDTQYF

J: TRBJ2-6
V: TRBV9
size: .
D: .
DNA: TGTGCCAGCAGCGTATCCACCCCCACAGGGGGGGGCTCTGGGGCCAACGTCCTGACTTTC
CDR3: CASSVSTPTGGGSGANVLTF

J: TRBJ2-3
V: TRBV7-9
size: .
D: TRBD2
DNA: TGTGCCAGCGTCCGTGGGGGGGGAATGATAGATACGCAGTATTTT
CDR3: CASVRGGGMIDTQYF

J: TRBJ2-1
V: TRBV2
size: .
D: .
DNA: TGTGCCAGCAGTCCCCTTAGGGGAACCTACAATGAGCAGTTCTTC
CDR3: CASSPLRGTYNEQFF

J: TRBJ1-4
V: TRBV6-1
size: .
D: TRBD1
DNA: TGTGCCAGCAGTGTACAGGGGCGGGCTAATGAAAAACTGTTTTTT
CDR3: CASSVQGRANEKLFF

J: TRBJ1-3
V: TRBV2
size: .
D: .
DNA: TGTGCCAGCAGTGACCTTGACATACTCTCTGGAAACACCATATATTTT
CDR3: CASSDLDILSGNTIYF

J: TRBJ2-1
V: TRBV13
size: .
D: TRBD2
DNA: TGTGCCAGCAGCTTTAAGCGGGGGGCTGAGCAGTTCTTC
CDR3: CASSFKRGAEQFF

J: TRBJ2-5
V: TRBV19
size: few
D: .
DNA: TGTGCCAGTCGATTGGGGGGGGGCGAGTCAGAGACCCAGTACTTC
CDR3: CASRLGGGESETQYF

J: TRBJ2-1
V: TRBV29-1
size: .
D: .
DNA: TGCAGCGTGCCTAGTTCGGAGGGGGCTTCCTTCTTC
CDR3: CSVPSSEGASFF

J: TRBJ2-7
V: TRBV7-9
size: .
D: TRBD1
DNA: TGTGCCAGCAGCGTAACATTGGGACAGGGGGCCTACGAGCAGTACTTC
CDR3: CASSVTLGQGAYEQYF

J: TRBJ2-3
V: TRBV7-2
size: .
D: TRBD2
DNA: TGTGCCAGCAGCCGTAGCGGGGCCCCGGATACGCAGTATTTT
CDR3: CASSRSGAPDTQYF

J: TRBJ1-1
V: TRBV29-1
size: once
D: .
DNA: TGCATGAGGACAGCTCTTATGAACACTGAAGCTTTCTTT
CDR3: CMRTALMNTEAFF

J: TRBJ2-1
V: TRBV5-4
size: .
D: .
DNA: TGTGCCAGCAGCCCAAACTACGCGGATGAGCAGTTCTTC
CDR3: CASSPNYADEQFF

J: TRBJ1-6
V: TRBV4-2
size: .
D: .
DNA: TGTGCCAGCAGCCAAGACGTACCAGGGTTACATTCACCCCTCCACTTT
CDR3: CASSQDVPGLHSPLHF

J: TRBJ1-4
V: TRBV6-5
size: few
D: .
DNA: TGTGCCAGCAGTTCCCCCACGGGGGCAACTAATGAAAAACTGTTTTTT
CDR3: CASSSPTGATNEKLFF

J: TRBJ1-6
V: TRBV11-2
size: .
D: .
DNA: TGTGCCAGCAGCCCTCGGTACGGGGGTGAGAATAATTCACCCCTCCACTTT
CDR3: CASSPRYGGENNSPLHF

J: TRBJ2-1
V: TRBV7-9
size: .
D: .
DNA: TGTGCCAGCAGCTTACCAGGCAGCGGAAACAATGAGCAGTTCTTC
CDR3: CASSLPGSGNNEQFF

J: TRBJ2-7
V: TRBV6-5
size: .
D: TRBD1
DNA: TGTGCCAGCAGGGGGGGACAGGGGGCCTACGAGCAGTACTTC
CDR3: CASRGGQGAYEQYF

J: TRBJ2-3
V: TRBV6-5
size: .
D: TRBD1
DNA: TGTGCCAGCAGTTACTCGATGCAGGGGGGCACAGATACGCAGTATTTT
CDR3: CASSYSMQGGTDTQYF

J: TRBJ1-2
V: TRBV2
size: .
D: TRBD1
DNA: TGTGCCAGCAGTGGACAGGACAGGGGGCGAAAAGGCTACACCTTC
CDR3: CASSGQDRGRKGYTF

J: TRBJ2-1
V: TRBV14
size: .
D: TRBD2
DNA: TGTGCCAGCAGCCAAGTTCACCGGCCCGGGACTAGCGGGAGGGCCGTTGTTCAACATGAGCAGTTCTTC
CDR3: CASSQVHRPGTSGRAVVQHEQFF

J: TRBJ2-5
V: TRBV18
size: .
D: TRBD1
DNA: TGTGCCAGCTCACCTAATCGCCAGGGGGCCCAAGAGACCCAGTACTTC
CDR3: CASSPNRQGAQETQYF

J: TRBJ2-2
V: TRBV4-2
size: .
D: TRBD2
DNA: TGTGCCAGCAGCCAGGGTCCCCTTAGCGGGATGGCAGCCGGGGAGCTGTTTTTT
CDR3: CASSQGPLSGMAAGELFF

J: TRBJ1-3
V: TRBV5-6
size: .
D: .
DNA: TGTGCCAGCAGCTATCGAACAGGGTATTCTGGAAACACCATATATTTT
CDR3: CASSYRTGYSGNTIYF

J: TRBJ2-7
V: TRBV7-8
size: .
D: TRBD1
DNA: TGTGCCAGCAGCTTGAACCGGGACAGGGGAAACTACGAGCAGTACTTC
CDR3: CASSLNRDRGNYEQYF

J: TRBJ1-2
V: TRBV7-9
size: few
D: .
DNA: TGTGCCAGCAGCATACTCGCCCCAGACGGGTATGGCTACACCTTC
CDR3: CASSILAPDGYGYTF

J: TRBJ2-2
V: TRBV10-1
size: .
D: .
DNA: TGCGCCAGCAGTGTAGTCACAGGTGCCGGGGAGCTGTTTTTT
CDR3: CASSVVTGAGELFF

J: TRBJ1-5
V: TRBV12-5
size: few
D: TRBD1
DNA: TGTGCTAGTGGTTCTACTACCCAGGGGGCAGGGCAGCCCCAGCATTTT
CDR3: CASGSTTQGAGQPQHF

J: TRBJ1-2
V: TRBV29-1
size: once
D: TRBD1
DNA: TGCAGCGTTGATCAGGGGGCGGTGGAAAATGGCTACACCTTC
CDR3: CSVDQGAVENGYTF